This T cell receptor beta chain was sequenced for a study of blood T cell repertoires in COVID-19. For the study at large: Researchers got acute and convalescent COVID-19 samples from the United States, Italy and Spain. Nucleic acid was either cDNA or gDNA, and it came from T cells, B-cell-depleted T cells, or PBMCs.

J was trimmed by 5 bases and V by 8 bases; bases with no gene match: 9. This CDR3 is 14 amino acids long. The V gene's germline CDR1 is SNHLY and CDR2 FYNNEI. Per the original data handling: Using reference gene primer amplification, nucleated cell counts were estimated. Produced via immunoSEQ multiplex PCR; TCRdb's table is partial and in-frame only. For V, J and clone size, that table is used; D and trimming come from the DNA. The table lists over 200,000 clones, roughly 89% of them singletons, with roughly 6.5% in the top ten. The V gene is TRBV2, the J gene TRBJ1-5, with 7 bases lining up with TRBD1. The receptor was derived from a man aged 60 to 75 who had recovered from COVID-19. Sequenced material: peripheral blood. The CDR3 DNA is TGTGCCAGCGCCGAGACAGGGACGGATCAGCCCCAGCATTTT. This sequence encodes CASAETGTDQPQHF.